Shown below are 15 T cell receptor beta chains from a single sample sequenced in a study of vaccination and CD4 T cells after COVID-19. What these receptors recognize is not known. Sequence data for DNA of cultured CD4+ T cells were generated by the Oncomine TCR Beta short-read assay. A single record per CDR3 protein comes from TCRdb applying MiXCR to the PCR reads. This sample has some 9,100 distinct CDR3 sequences, with 40% to 60% found just once. Treatment reported: roughly 11-day PBMC culture with coronavirus spike peptide pools or control peptides (ViraFEST assay). During the years 2011-2018, before the COVID-19 pandemic, the unexposed donor's CD4+ T cells were collected. Sequenced material: CD4+ T cells from blood, cultured in vitro. Receptors originate from a human donor in good health.

The J gene is TRBJ2-5, the V gene TRBV19; 7 bases line up with TRBD1. The length of the CDR3 is 13 residues. After removal of 10 bases from V and 1 base from J, the junction contained 6 bases not matched to a gene. Looked up from germline, CDR1 is LNHDA and CDR2 is SQIVND (reference sequence). CDR3 amino acids: CATRGTFQETQYF. DNA of the CDR3: TGTGCCACCAGGGGGACCTTCCAAGAGACCCAGTACTTC.

This CDR3 reads CSASRGLDQPQHF. CDR3 sequence (DNA): TGCAGTGCTAGTAGGGGGCTGGATCAGCCCCAGCATTTT. The chain is built from TRBV20-1 and TRBJ1-5; 7 bases match TRBD1. In germline, CDR1 is DFQATT, CDR2 SNEGSKA (reference sequence). This CDR3 is built from 13 residues. V gave up 3 bases and J gave up 5 bases; unmatched junction bases: 4.

V is TRBV7-8 and J is TRBJ1-1; D unresolved. This CDR3 comprises 11 residues. Trimming stripped 5 bases from V and 6 bases from J, with 7 bases between. Germline V gene data show CDR1 as SGHVS and CDR2 as FQNEAQ. CDR3 in amino acids: CASSPLSEAFF. The CDR3 DNA is TGTGCCAGCAGCCCACTTTCTGAAGCTTTCTTT.

J is TRBJ2-1 and V is TRBV5-1; 8 positions agree with TRBD2. This CDR3 region has 16 residues. CDR1 and CDR2 from the germline V gene are SGHRS and YFSETQ. V dropped 2 bases and J dropped 4; count of bases not matched to a gene: 8. CDR3 amino acids: CASSFTGRVRYNEQFF. DNA of the CDR3: TGCGCCAGCAGCTTTACCGGGAGGGTGAGGTACAATGAGCAGTTCTTC.

The chain links TRBV4-1 to TRBJ2-5; D tentatively reads TRBD1 or TRBD2 (5 bases each). The CDR3 contains 14 residues. V lost 5 bases and J lost 5, with 15 bases in between. Germline V CDR1 and CDR2: MGHRA, YSYEKL. The CDR3: CASSTRDGEETQYF. CDR3 sequence (DNA): TGCGCCAGCAGCACTCGGGACGGGGAGGAGACCCAGTACTTC.

About this clonotype itself: At one boundary the junction diverges from the germline segment, which might be a read error. The J gene is TRBJ2-7, the V gene TRBV27, with D hard to call. The length of the CDR3 is 15 residues. The germline V gene encodes CDR1 MNHEY and CDR2 SMNVEV (reference sequence). CDR3 sequence (DNA): TGTGCCAGCAGTTTAAGTTTTCTAGTCTCCGACGAGCAGTACTTC. Translating it yields CASSLSFLVSDEQYF.

This clonotype was seen a few times. V gene TRBV19 combines with J gene TRBJ1-2; D is possibly TRBD1 (5 bases). The CDR3 sequence is 13 residues long. Trimming left V 6 bases short and J 4 bases short, with 12 bases between. The germline V gene encodes CDR1 LNHDA and CDR2 SQIVND (reference sequence). This CDR3 is CASSRGGGYGYTF. CDR3 in DNA: TGTGCCAGTAGCCGCGGGGGGGGCTATGGCTACACCTTC.

The V gene is TRBV5-4, the J gene TRBJ1-6; D may be TRBD1 (5 bases). Germline V CDR1 and CDR2: SGHNT, YYREEE (reference sequence). CDR3 length: 15 amino acids. The V end lost 4 bases, the J end lost 7 bases, and 15 bases lay between the germline ends. The CDR3 region has the DNA TGTGCCAGCAGCCTCCAGGGTTCGGTAAATTCACCCCTCCACTTT. This codes for CASSLQGSVNSPLHF.

The CDR3 nucleotides read TGTGCCAGTAGTATTCAAGCAGGTTGGGAAATCGGGGAGCTGTTTTTT. This translates into CASSIQAGWEIGELFF. The chain employs TRBV19 and TRBJ2-2; no clear D gene. V was clipped by 3 bases and J by 7 bases, with 18 bases between them. This CDR3 is built from 16 residues. The germline V gene has CDR1 LNHDA and CDR2 SQIVND (reference sequence).

The sample holds a few counts of this clonotype. The rearrangement uses TRBV15 and TRBJ1-2; 7 bases map to TRBD1. Germline V gene data show CDR1 as LNHNV and CDR2 as YYDKDF (reference sequence). This CDR3 contains 13 residues. V trimming: 3 bases; J trimming: 8 bases; junction bases outside the gene matches: 6. CDR3 amino acids: CATSSNRGGGYTF. CDR3 in DNA: TGTGCCACCAGCAGCAACAGGGGAGGAGGCTACACCTTC.

This clonotype was detected a few times. V is TRBV6-1 and J is TRBJ2-3, with 9 positions matching TRBD1. V lost 5 bases to trimming and J lost 3 bases; unmatched junction nucleotides: 3. CDR3 length: 14 amino acids. Germline lookup yields CDR1 MNHNS and CDR2 SASEGT. CDR3 residues: CASSRGTGTDTQYF. The CDR3 DNA reads TGTGCCAGCAGTAGGGGGACAGGGACAGATACGCAGTATTTT.

V and J are TRBV20-1 and TRBJ2-7; D may be TRBD1 or TRBD2 (5 bases each). Germline-derived CDR1 and CDR2 are DFQATT and SNEGSKA (reference sequence). Trimming left V 3 bases short and J 2 bases short, with 17 bases between. The CDR3 consists of 15 residues. The CDR3 region is CSASGTILSPYEQYF. The DNA for the CDR3 is TGCAGTGCTAGCGGGACCATCCTGAGTCCCTACGAGCAGTACTTC.

This clonotype was picked up a small number of times. V gene TRBV10-3 combines with J gene TRBJ2-5; TRBD1 might be the D (6 bases). Per the germline V gene, CDR1 is ENHRY and CDR2 is SYGVKD. This CDR3 comprises 14 residues. The ends were cut back, 5 bases at V and 1 base at J, with 11 bases in the middle. The DNA for the CDR3 is TGTGCCATCAGTCCCACAGGGATCCAAGAGACCCAGTACTTC. Amino acids: CAISPTGIQETQYF.

This clonotype has a handful of counts. The chain links TRBV27 to TRBJ1-2; no clear D gene. Germline CDR1 and CDR2: MNHEY and SMNVEV (reference sequence). The ends were cut back, 8 bases at V and 0 bases at J, with 10 bases in the middle. The CDR3 sequence is 13 residues long. This CDR3 reads CASGPQTNYGYTF. In DNA form, the CDR3 reads TGTGCCAGCGGACCCCAAACTAACTATGGCTACACCTTC.

The table lists this clonotype with a few counts. In DNA form, the CDR3 reads TGCAGTGCTAGAATCGGATCCCTGGAGCCCCAGCATTTT. Encoded protein: CSARIGSLEPQHF. The chain links TRBV20-1 to TRBJ1-5; no clear D gene. CDR3 size: 13 residues. Looked up from germline, CDR1 is DFQATT and CDR2 is SNEGSKA (reference sequence). V lost 2 bases and J lost 8, with 13 bases in between.